This TCR beta chain is drawn from a study of T cell responses to AZD1222 COVID-19 vaccine. Study outcomes and limitations: Reports indicate that nearly half of spike-specific TCRs are directed at unmutated variant regions. Repertoire sampling occurred only after the peak T cell response.

Data came from immunoSEQ multiplex PCR; TCRdb stores just in-frame clones and leaves some out. Of 90,000 to 130,000 clones listed, around nine tenths are singletons. Doses given second, at about 4 or about 12 weeks, were pooled. On this clone itself: The antigen remains unidentified. A much more abundant neighbour one base away suggests this may be a read error.

This TCR derives from an adult who received the AZD1222 COVID-19 vaccine. Sample: peripheral blood, taken 28 days after the second AZD1222 dose.

In nucleotides, the CDR3 is TGTGCCAGCAGCTCGACAGTGAACACTGAAGCTTTCTTT. Its protein is CASSSTVNTEAFF. The chain employs TRBV5-6 and TRBJ1-1; a weak D match, TRBD1 (5 bases). CDR1 SGHDT and CDR2 YYEEEE come from the germline V gene. The CDR3 is 13 residues long. V was cut by 3 bases and J by 0 bases, with 6 bases left in between.